Here is one T cell receptor beta chain with its context. Its target is unknown. These data come from a study of cytomegalovirus exposure and HLA in healthy donors. Study in general: The approximately 120 validation repertoires used the same platform as the 650 to 800 first-cohort repertoires, a later analysis reported. Points from the study as a whole: The investigators catalogued about 170 TCR beta chains as cytomegalovirus-associated. Subsequent analysis of the approximately 130 validation repertoires found a tendency for first-cohort TCR clusters to co-occur.

Libraries were prepared by immunoSEQ multiplex PCR; TCRdb keeps only in-frame clonotypes and omits some of them. Of about 110,000 clones in the sample, approximately 96% were seen once. Germline V gene lookup returns CDR1 MNHEY and CDR2 SMNVEV (reference sequence). The CDR3 has 16 amino acids. The donors were part of the validation cohort of 120 or so subjects. That cohort was separate from the first cohort, which comprised 500 to 850 subjects. The sequenced material came from PBMCs. The chain uses TRBV27 and TRBJ2-5; 9 bases map to TRBD1. With the DNA end fitting TRBJ2-7 better, the J assignment may be wrong. This receptor was identified in a woman between 18 and 29 years old in good health and CMV-seronegative. The CDR3 bases are TGTGCCAGCAGTTTTGGGGGACAGGGTAGTTCCTACGAGCAGTACTTC. Amino acids: CASSFGGQGSSYEQYF.